Presented here are 30 T cell receptor beta chains from one specimen sequenced in a study of T-cell memory formation after mild COVID-19. MiXCR, applied by TCRdb to the 5' RACE reads, yields one record per CDR3 protein. Here the sample spans some 150,000 distinct CDR3 sequences, roughly a fifth being singletons. The sequencing sample was made of PBMCs or a T cell subset sorted from them (not recorded which). The source of these receptors is an adult woman who had mild COVID-19 (a few samples of this study predate the infection). Cell type and time point are not known.

This chain uses TRBV5-1 with TRBJ2-7; 10 positions agree with TRBD1. The trim removed 4 bases at V and 3 bases at J, leaving 13 bases unmatched. The CDR3 covers 17 residues. Germline V CDR1 and CDR2: SGHRS, YFSETQ. CDR3 coding DNA: TGCGCCAGCAGCAGAAGACCTTGGACAGGGGGAAGCTACGAGCAGTACTTC. Encoded protein: CASSRRPWTGGSYEQYF. The variable domain in full, with the rest retrieved from reference TRBV5-1 and TRBJ2-7, is KAGVTQTPRYLIKTRGQQVTLSCSPISGHRSVSWYQQTPGQGLQFLFEYFSETQRNKGNFPGRFSGRQFSNSRSEMNVSTLELGDSALYLCASSRRPWTGGSYEQYFGPGTRLTVT.

The chain couples TRBV7-3 to TRBJ2-1; D unresolved. Trimming pared 2 bases from V and 9 bases from J, leaving 11 bases between. Germline V gene lookup returns CDR1 SGHTA and CDR2 FQGTGA. The CDR3 length is 13 residues. The CDR3 nucleotides read TGTGCCAGCAGCTTACTGATTAACGGTGAGCAGTTCTTC. This encodes CASSLLINGEQFF.

This sequence joins TRBV7-9 and TRBJ2-3, with 8 bases fitting TRBD2. Germline CDR1 reads SEHNR; CDR2 reads FQNEAQ (reference sequence). The J segment lost 0 bases and the V segment lost 4 bases, leaving 9 bases of the junction unmatched. This CDR3 is 17 amino acids long. The CDR3 protein is CASSSYRLAPSTDTQYF. CDR3 nucleotide sequence: TGTGCCAGCAGCTCCTACCGACTAGCGCCTAGCACAGATACGCAGTATTTT.

This clonotype is labeled medium-sized. V gene TRBV5-1 combines with J gene TRBJ2-7; D tentatively fits TRBD1 or TRBD2 (5 bases each). CDR3 length: 14 residues. Germline V CDR1 and CDR2: SGHRS, YFSETQ. Trimming took off 4 bases at V and 0 bases at J, with 11 bases between the two ends. The CDR3 sequence: CASSRDGNSYEQYF. CDR3 in DNA: TGCGCCAGCAGCCGGGACGGCAACTCCTACGAGCAGTACTTC.

This clonotype was detected a few times. The chain uses TRBV29-1 and TRBJ1-3; a weak D match, TRBD1 (5 bases). The CDR3 sequence is 13 residues long. Germline CDR1 reads SQVTM; CDR2 reads ANQGSEA. The V gene lost 4 bases and the J gene lost 3 bases, with 10 bases spanning the gap. CDR3 nucleotides: TGCAGCGTTGTTCGGGGGGTTGGAAACACCATATATTTT. Translation gives CSVVRGVGNTIYF.

The gene calls are TRBV12-3 or TRBV12-4 and TRBJ1-1; D remains unclear. Deletions cut 5 bases from V and 8 bases from J, with 12 bases between. The CDR3 consists of 12 residues. The CDR3 loop reads CASSPSSREAFF. The CDR3 DNA reads as TGTGCCAGCAGTCCCTCGTCCCGAGAAGCTTTCTTT.

This chain connects TRBV4-1 to TRBJ2-7; the match to TRBD2 covers 9 bases. Germline lookup yields CDR1 MGHRA and CDR2 YSYEKL. Trimming took 5 bases from V and 4 from J; bases not matched to a gene: 12. The CDR3 extends over 16 amino acids. CDR3 nucleotides: TGCGCCAGCAGCTCTAGTCTTAGCGGGAGCGATTACGAGCAGTACTTC. Protein: CASSSSLSGSDYEQYF.

This clonotype was observed a single time. J is TRBJ1-5 and V is TRBV14; 8 bases map to TRBD1. CDR3 length: 18 residues. After removal of 4 bases from V and 0 bases from J, the junction contained 11 bases not matched to a gene. From germline, CDR1 is SGHDN and CDR2 FVKESK. As DNA, the CDR3 is TGTGCCAGCAGCCTCTCACAGGGGGATCGGAATAGCAATCAGCCCCAGCATTTT. The encoded protein is CASSLSQGDRNSNQPQHF.

This clonotype was picked up many times. This chain joins TRBV20-1 and TRBJ1-1; 7 bases match TRBD1. Unmatched junction bases numbered 6, after V lost 2 bases and J lost 3 bases. Germline assignment: CDR1 DFQATT and CDR2 SNEGSKA (reference sequence). The CDR3 is 14 residues long. CDR3 nucleotides: TGCAGTGCTAGACTGTCGGACAGGTACACTGAAGCTTTCTTT. Encoded protein: CSARLSDRYTEAFF.

The chain has TRBV25-1 and TRBJ2-1; tentative D call: TRBD2 (5 bases). With 6 bases removed from V and 4 bases from J, the gap between germline ends came to 13 bases. The CDR3 consists of 14 residues. The germline gives CDR1 MGHDK, CDR2 SYGVNS. The CDR3 is CASSRPGSYNEQFF. DNA of the CDR3: TGTGCCAGCAGCCGACCGGGATCTTACAATGAGCAGTTCTTC.

The chain is built from TRBV12-3 or TRBV12-4 and TRBJ2-2; no clear D gene. This CDR3 is built from 13 residues. V was cut by 3 bases and J by 6 bases, with 8 bases left in between. For the CDR3, the DNA is TGTGCCAGCAGTTTTTTGAGCCCCGGGGAGCTGTTTTTT. It is translated as CASSFLSPGELFF.

V usage is TRBV6-5 and J usage is TRBJ2-6; D call uncertain. The CDR3 extends over 16 amino acids. Germline CDR1 is MNHEY and CDR2 is SVGAGI. Trimming took 6 bases from V and 0 from J, leaving 12 bases between them. The CDR3 nucleotides are TGTGCCAGCAGGGTCGGACGGACCTCTGGGGCCAACGTCCTGACTTTC. This sequence encodes CASRVGRTSGANVLTF.

This clonotype was seen a handful of times. This rearrangement joins TRBV5-1 to TRBJ2-7; TRBD1 is a possible D gene (6 bases). The CDR3 has 13 amino acids. The germline V gene encodes CDR1 SGHRS and CDR2 YFSETQ. V was cut by 0 bases and J by 6 bases, with 10 bases left in between. This CDR3 reads CASSLEQGFEQYF. The CDR3 bases are TGCGCCAGCAGCTTGGAACAGGGTTTCGAGCAGTACTTC. The whole variable domain, remainder taken from reference TRBV5-1 and TRBJ2-7, is KAGVTQTPRYLIKTRGQQVTLSCSPISGHRSVSWYQQTPGQGLQFLFEYFSETQRNKGNFPGRFSGRQFSNSRSEMNVSTLELGDSALYLCASSLEQGFEQYFGPGTRLTVT.

V usage is TRBV7-6 and J usage is TRBJ1-2; maybe TRBD1 (5 bases). From germline, CDR1 is SGHVS and CDR2 FNYEAQ. V was clipped by 6 bases and J by 2 bases, with 13 bases between them. CDR3 length: 14 amino acids. The CDR3 here is CASRPLSGNYGYTF. For the CDR3, the DNA is TGTGCCAGCAGGCCCCTGTCAGGGAACTATGGCTACACCTTC.

The J gene is TRBJ1-1, the V gene TRBV10-3; maybe TRBD1 (5 bases). From germline, CDR1 is ENHRY and CDR2 SYGVKD. This CDR3 is built from 11 residues. The V end was cut by 11 bases, the J end by 5 bases, with 12 bases between. The CDR3 spells CASSGRTEAFF. The CDR3 nucleotides are TGTGCCTCCTCAGGGAGAACTGAAGCTTTCTTT.

A few counts support this clonotype. V gene TRBV5-1 combines with J gene TRBJ2-3, with 12 bases identical to TRBD2. CDR3 length: 15 residues. The germline CDR1 and CDR2 sequences are SGHRS and YFSETQ. V shed 1 base and J 5 bases; nucleotides not matched to a gene: 2. CDR3 bases: TGCGCCAGCAGCTTGACTAGCGGGGGGAAAGATACGCAGTATTTT. Amino acids: CASSLTSGGKDTQYF.

CDR3 in DNA: TGCGCCAGCAGCTTGGAGGCCCTGAGCACTGAAGCTTTCTTT. Amino acids: CASSLEALSTEAFF. The chain joins TRBV5-1 to TRBJ1-1; no firm D call. Per the germline V gene, CDR1 is SGHRS and CDR2 is YFSETQ. Deletions cut 0 bases from V and 4 bases from J, with 10 bases between. The CDR3 length is 14 residues. The whole variable domain, filled in from reference TRBV5-1 and TRBJ1-1, reads KAGVTQTPRYLIKTRGQQVTLSCSPISGHRSVSWYQQTPGQGLQFLFEYFSETQRNKGNFPGRFSGRQFSNSRSEMNVSTLELGDSALYLCASSLEALSTEAFFGQGTRLTVV.

This chain connects TRBV24-1 to TRBJ2-1; tentatively, D is TRBD2 (6 bases). CDR1 KGHDR and CDR2 SFDVKD come from the germline V gene. The CDR3 is 14 residues long. The germline V and J ends were trimmed by 9 bases and 7 bases, with 18 bases remaining between them. The CDR3 loop reads CATSKRAPVNEQFF. The CDR3 DNA is TGTGCCACCTCCAAGCGGGCACCCGTAAATGAGCAGTTCTTC.

J is TRBJ2-7 and V is TRBV10-3; 11 bases are shared with TRBD1. Germline V gives CDR1 ENHRY, CDR2 SYGVKD. Trimming cost V 10 bases and J 5 bases; bases outside gene matches: 7. The CDR3 consists of 13 residues. The CDR3: CATLWTGGDEQYF. The CDR3 nucleotides read TGTGCCACCCTCTGGACAGGGGGCGACGAGCAGTACTTC.

The chain couples TRBV7-9 to TRBJ2-5; D ambiguous. The germline V gene has CDR1 SEHNR and CDR2 FQNEAQ (reference sequence). The CDR3 runs to 15 residues. Trimming shortened V by 5 bases and J by 2 bases, and 15 bases separated the two germline ends. The CDR3 nucleotides read TGTGCCAGCAGCCTACCCCCACCACAACAAGAGACCCAGTACTTC. Protein: CASSLPPPQQETQYF.

This clonotype turned up a few times. The CDR3 protein is CASSRGGDSYEQYF. The CDR3 coding sequence is TGCGCCAGCAGCCGTGGGGGGGACAGCTACGAGCAGTACTTC. The rearrangement links TRBV4-3 to TRBJ2-7; D possibly uses TRBD1 or TRBD2 (7 bases each). Trimming left V 4 bases short and J 3 bases short, with 13 bases between. The CDR3 runs to 14 residues. Germline V gene lookup returns CDR1 LGHNA and CDR2 YSLEER.

This chain uses TRBV19 with TRBJ2-2; no firm D call. The CDR3 runs 14 residues. The V and J ends lost 7 bases and 6 bases respectively, with 15 bases between them. The germline V gene encodes CDR1 LNHDA and CDR2 SQIVND (reference sequence). The CDR3 coding sequence is TGTGCCAGTAAAGGCTATATGGGTCCCGGGGAGCTGTTTTTT. As protein: CASKGYMGPGELFF.

The gene calls are TRBV2 and TRBJ2-2; 7 nucleotides match TRBD1. The V and J ends lost 10 bases and 6 bases, in that order; junction bases with no gene match: 11. CDR3 length: 14 residues. CDR1 is SNHLY and CDR2 is FYNNEI in the germline V gene. CDR3 residues: CATDRQGIAGELFF. The CDR3, as DNA: TGTGCCACCGACCGACAGGGTATCGCCGGGGAGCTGTTTTTT.

This rearrangement joins TRBV12-3 or TRBV12-4 to TRBJ1-2, with D uncertain. The V end was cut by 3 bases, the J end by 6 bases, with 11 bases between. CDR3 length: 13 residues. The CDR3: CASSFSAIHGYTF. Written as DNA, the CDR3 is TGTGCCAGCAGTTTTTCAGCAATACATGGCTACACCTTC.

This clonotype was counted between two and nine times. The chain couples TRBV13 to TRBJ1-1; the match to TRBD1 covers 8 bases. V shed 2 bases, J shed 6 bases, and the junction held 8 bases outside the gene matches. Germline CDR1 PRHDT, CDR2 FYEKMQ (reference sequence). The CDR3 contains 15 residues. The CDR3 region is CASSLLGQVKAEAFF. The CDR3 region has the DNA TGTGCCAGCAGCTTACTGGGACAGGTAAAGGCTGAAGCTTTCTTT. Complete variable domain (other parts from reference TRBV13 and TRBJ1-1): AAGVIQSPRHLIKEKRETATLKCYPIPRHDTVYWYQQGPGQDPQFLISFYEKMQSDKGSIPDRFSAQQFSDYHSELNMSSLELGDSALYFCASSLLGQVKAEAFFGQGTRLTVV.

To note about this clonotype: The junction differs from germline at one of its ends, possibly a read error. J is TRBJ2-3 and V is TRBV7-2; TRBD2 matches 9 bases. This CDR3 is 14 amino acids long. Per germline, CDR1 SGHTA and CDR2 FQGNSA. The DNA of the CDR3 is TGTGCCAGCAGGTTAGCGGGAGCCCCAGATACGCAGTATTTT. Translated, it gives CASRLAGAPDTQYF.

The chain recombines TRBV5-1 with TRBJ2-3; D call uncertain. CDR3 length equals 15 residues. Germline CDR1 is SGHRS and CDR2 is YFSETQ. Trimming took off 2 bases at V and 10 bases at J, with 20 bases between the two ends. The chain's CDR3 is CASSFEAGRGSAQYF. The CDR3 nucleotides are TGCGCCAGCAGCTTCGAGGCCGGACGCGGTAGTGCGCAGTATTTT.

This clonotype was observed a handful of times. V gene TRBV5-1 combines with J gene TRBJ1-1, with D possibly TRBD1 on 6 matching bases. This CDR3 has 12 residues. Looked up from germline, CDR1 is SGHRS and CDR2 is YFSETQ. The V gene lost 4 bases and the J gene lost 4 bases, with 8 bases spanning the gap. The CDR3 DNA is TGCGCCAGCAGCAGGGGGGGCACTGAAGCTTTCTTT. As protein: CASSRGGTEAFF. The variable domain in full, completed from reference TRBV5-1 and TRBJ1-1, reads KAGVTQTPRYLIKTRGQQVTLSCSPISGHRSVSWYQQTPGQGLQFLFEYFSETQRNKGNFPGRFSGRQFSNSRSEMNVSTLELGDSALYLCASSRGGTEAFFGQGTRLTVV.

This clonotype has a handful of counts. The chain has TRBV5-1 and TRBJ2-5, with D possibly being TRBD2 (5 bases). V lost 3 bases and J 5 bases, leaving 11 bases between the germline ends. The CDR3 totals 13 residues. Germline V gene lookup returns CDR1 SGHRS and CDR2 YFSETQ. The CDR3: CASSYGLTETQYF. In nucleotides, the CDR3 is TGCGCCAGCAGCTACGGACTTACGGAGACCCAGTACTTC.

In its sample, this clonotype was seen a few times. The chain joins TRBV5-5 to TRBJ2-1; D call uncertain. The CDR3 runs to 13 residues. Germline V gene sequence: CDR1 SGHKS, CDR2 YYEKEE (reference sequence). The V gene lost 3 bases and the J gene lost 6 bases, with 10 bases spanning the gap. CDR3 DNA: TGTGCCAGCAGCTCCTCCGGGTTCAATGAGCAGTTCTTC. Amino acids: CASSSSGFNEQFF. The full variable domain, with the rest looked up from reference TRBV5-5 and TRBJ2-1, is DAGVTQSPTHLIKTRGQQVTLRCSPISGHKSVSWYQQVLGQGPQFIFQYYEKEERGRGNFPDRFSARQFPNYSSELNVNALLLGDSALYLCASSSSGFNEQFFGPGTRLTVL.